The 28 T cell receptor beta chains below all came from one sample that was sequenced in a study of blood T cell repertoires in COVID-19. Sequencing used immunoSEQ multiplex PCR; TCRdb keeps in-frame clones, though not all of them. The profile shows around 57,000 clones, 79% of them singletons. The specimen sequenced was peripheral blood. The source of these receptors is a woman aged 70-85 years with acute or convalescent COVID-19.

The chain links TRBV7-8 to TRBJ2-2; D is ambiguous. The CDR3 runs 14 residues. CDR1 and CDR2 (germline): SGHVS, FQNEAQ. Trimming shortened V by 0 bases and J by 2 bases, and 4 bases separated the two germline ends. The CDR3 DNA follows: TGTGCCAGCAGCTTAGCGAGCAACACCGGGGAGCTGTTTTTT. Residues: CASSLASNTGELFF.

CDR3 in amino acids: CASSQRRTGTLSYNEQFF. As DNA, the CDR3 is TGTGCCAGCAGCCAGAGACGAACCGGGACTCTCTCCTACAATGAGCAGTTCTTC. The V gene is TRBV7-8, the J gene TRBJ2-1, with D possibly matching TRBD2 (6 bases). The CDR3 consists of 18 residues. The V and J ends lost 5 bases and 0 bases respectively, with 20 bases between them. Germline loops: CDR1 SGHVS, CDR2 FQNEAQ.

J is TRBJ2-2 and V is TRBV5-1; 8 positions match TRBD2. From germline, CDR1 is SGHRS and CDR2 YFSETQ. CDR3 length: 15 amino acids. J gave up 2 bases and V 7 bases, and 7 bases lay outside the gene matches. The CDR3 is CASSGGASNTGELFF. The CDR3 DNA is TGCGCCAGCTCCGGGGGGGCCTCAAACACCGGGGAGCTGTTTTTT.

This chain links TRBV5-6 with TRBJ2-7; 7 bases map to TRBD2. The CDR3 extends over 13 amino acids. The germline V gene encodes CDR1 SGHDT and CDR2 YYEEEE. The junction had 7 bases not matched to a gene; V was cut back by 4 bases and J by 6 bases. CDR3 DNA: TGTGCCAGCAGCCATCGGACTAGTTCCGAGCAGTACTTC. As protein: CASSHRTSSEQYF.

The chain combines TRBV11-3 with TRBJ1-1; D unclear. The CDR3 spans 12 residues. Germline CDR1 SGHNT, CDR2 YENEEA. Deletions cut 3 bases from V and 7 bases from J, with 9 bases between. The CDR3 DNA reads TGTGCCAGCAGCTTGAGAGCAAGTGAAGCTTTCTTT. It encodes CASSLRASEAFF.

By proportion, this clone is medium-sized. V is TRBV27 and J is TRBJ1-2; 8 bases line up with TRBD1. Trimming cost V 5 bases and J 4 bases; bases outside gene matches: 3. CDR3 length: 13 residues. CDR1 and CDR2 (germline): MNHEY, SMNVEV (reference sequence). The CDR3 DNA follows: TGTGCCAGCAGTGCGGGGACAGGCTATGGCTACACCTTC. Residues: CASSAGTGYGYTF.

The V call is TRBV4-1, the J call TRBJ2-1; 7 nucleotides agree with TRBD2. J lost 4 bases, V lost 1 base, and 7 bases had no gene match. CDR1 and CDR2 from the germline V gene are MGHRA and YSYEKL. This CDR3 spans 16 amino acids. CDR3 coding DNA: TGCGCCAGCAGCCAAGCTTGGGGGGGTGGTTACAATGAGCAGTTCTTC. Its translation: CASSQAWGGGYNEQFF.

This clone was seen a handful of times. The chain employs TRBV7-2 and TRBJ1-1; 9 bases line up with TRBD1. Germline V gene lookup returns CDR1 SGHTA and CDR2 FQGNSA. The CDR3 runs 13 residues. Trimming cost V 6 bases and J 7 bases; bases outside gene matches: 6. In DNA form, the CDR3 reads TGTGCCAGCAGTCTACAGGGGGCGAGTGAAGCTTTCTTT. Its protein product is CASSLQGASEAFF.

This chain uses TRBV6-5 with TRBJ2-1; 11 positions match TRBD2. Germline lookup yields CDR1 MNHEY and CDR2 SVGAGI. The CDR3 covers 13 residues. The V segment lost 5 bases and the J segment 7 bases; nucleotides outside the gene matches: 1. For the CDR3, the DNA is TGTGCCAGCAGTATAGCGGGGGGGAATGAGCAGTTCTTC. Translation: CASSIAGGNEQFF.

The CDR3 DNA sequence: TGTGCCAGCAGTTTCCAGGGGGCTCTCGGCTACACCTTC. This sequence encodes CASSFQGALGYTF. The chain has TRBV6-5 and TRBJ1-2; 8 positions agree with TRBD1. The germline gives CDR1 MNHEY, CDR2 SVGAGI. Trimming at V came to 4 bases and at J to 8 bases, leaving 6 bases not matched to a gene. There are 13 residues in the CDR3.

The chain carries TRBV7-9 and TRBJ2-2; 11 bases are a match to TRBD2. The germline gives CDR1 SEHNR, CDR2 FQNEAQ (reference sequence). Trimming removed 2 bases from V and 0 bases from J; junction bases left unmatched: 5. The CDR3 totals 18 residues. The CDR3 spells CASSLKGTSGANTGELFF. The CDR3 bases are TGTGCCAGCAGCTTAAAGGGGACTAGCGGAGCGAACACCGGGGAGCTGTTTTTT.

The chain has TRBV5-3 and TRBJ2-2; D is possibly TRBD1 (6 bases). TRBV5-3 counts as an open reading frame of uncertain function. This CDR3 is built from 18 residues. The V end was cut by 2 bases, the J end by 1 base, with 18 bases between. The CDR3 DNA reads TGTGCCAGAAGCTTTCCCCCAGGGGTTTCAGGGAACACCGGGGAGCTGTTTTTT. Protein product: CARSFPPGVSGNTGELFF.

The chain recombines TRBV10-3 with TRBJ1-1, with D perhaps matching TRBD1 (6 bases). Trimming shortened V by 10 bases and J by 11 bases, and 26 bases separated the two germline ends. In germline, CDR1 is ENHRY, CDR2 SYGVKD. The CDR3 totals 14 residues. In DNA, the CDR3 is TGTGCCACCTTTGTGGGGCTGACAGGATCGGAGGCTTTCTTT. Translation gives CATFVGLTGSEAFF.

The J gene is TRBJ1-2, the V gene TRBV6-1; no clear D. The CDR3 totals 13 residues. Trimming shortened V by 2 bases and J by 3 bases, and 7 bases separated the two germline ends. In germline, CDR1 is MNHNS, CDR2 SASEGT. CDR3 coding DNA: TGTGCCAGCAGTGAAAACAGCCACTATGGCTACACCTTC. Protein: CASSENSHYGYTF.

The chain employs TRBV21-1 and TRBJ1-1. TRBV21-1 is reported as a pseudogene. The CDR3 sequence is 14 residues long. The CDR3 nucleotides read TGTGCCAGGGCCTCCCTTAGGGAGAATCCGGACGCTTTCTTT. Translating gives CARASLRENPDAFF.

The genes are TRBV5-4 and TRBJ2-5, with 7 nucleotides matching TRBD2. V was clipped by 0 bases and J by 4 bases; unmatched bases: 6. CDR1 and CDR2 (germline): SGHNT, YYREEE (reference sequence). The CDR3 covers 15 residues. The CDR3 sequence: CASSLGGGVGETQYF. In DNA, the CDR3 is TGTGCCAGCAGCTTGGGTGGGGGGGTTGGAGAGACCCAGTACTTC. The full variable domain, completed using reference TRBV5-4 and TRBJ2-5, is ETGVTQSPTHLIKTRGQQVTLRCSSQSGHNTVSWYQQALGQGPQFIFQYYREEENGRGNFPPRFSGLQFPNYSSELNVNALELDDSALYLCASSLGGGVGETQYFGPGTRLLVL.

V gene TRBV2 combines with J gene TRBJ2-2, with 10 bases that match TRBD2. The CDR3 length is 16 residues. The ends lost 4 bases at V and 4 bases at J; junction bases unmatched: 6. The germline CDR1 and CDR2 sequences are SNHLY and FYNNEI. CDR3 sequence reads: CASSVLAGASTGELFF. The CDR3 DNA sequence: TGTGCCAGCAGTGTGCTAGCGGGGGCCAGCACCGGGGAGCTGTTTTTT.

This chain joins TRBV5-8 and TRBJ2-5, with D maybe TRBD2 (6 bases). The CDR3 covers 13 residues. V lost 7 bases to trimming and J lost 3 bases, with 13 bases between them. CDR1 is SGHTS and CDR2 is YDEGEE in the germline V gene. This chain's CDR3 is CASDPRGKETQYF. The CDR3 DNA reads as TGTGCCAGCGACCCTCGGGGGAAAGAGACCCAGTACTTC.

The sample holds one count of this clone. As DNA, the CDR3 is TGTGCCAGCAGCTTTAGTTTATTCGGGGAAATGGGCTACGAGCAGTACTTC. It codes for CASSFSLFGEMGYEQYF. V and J are TRBV5-4 and TRBJ2-7; maybe TRBD2 (5 bases). The V end lost 2 bases, the J end lost 3 bases, and 21 bases lay between the germline ends. Germline V CDR1 and CDR2: SGHNT, YYREEE (reference sequence). This CDR3 is 17 amino acids long. Supplemented by reference TRBV5-4 and TRBJ2-7, the full variable domain reads ETGVTQSPTHLIKTRGQQVTLRCSSQSGHNTVSWYQQALGQGPQFIFQYYREEENGRGNFPPRFSGLQFPNYSSELNVNALELDDSALYLCASSFSLFGEMGYEQYFGPGTRLTVT.

Here the CDR3 DNA reads TGTGCCAGCAGCGTAACAGGGGGGCCACTTGGGCACAATGAGCAGTTCTTC. This gives the protein CASSVTGGPLGHNEQFF. This chain connects TRBV9 to TRBJ2-1; 8 nucleotides line up with TRBD1. V was clipped by 1 base and J by 5 bases; unmatched bases: 11. The germline V gene has CDR1 SGDLS and CDR2 YYNGEE. The length of the CDR3 is 17 residues.

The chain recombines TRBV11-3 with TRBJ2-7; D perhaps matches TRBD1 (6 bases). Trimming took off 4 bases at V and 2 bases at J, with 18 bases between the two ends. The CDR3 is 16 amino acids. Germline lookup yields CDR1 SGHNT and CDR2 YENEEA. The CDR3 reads CASSSGHRENPYEQYF. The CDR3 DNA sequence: TGTGCCAGCAGCTCGGGCCACAGGGAGAACCCCTACGAGCAGTACTTC. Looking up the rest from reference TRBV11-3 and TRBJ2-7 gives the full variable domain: EAGVVQSPRYKIIEKKQPVAFWCNPISGHNTLYWYLQNLGQGPELLIRYENEEAVDDSQLPKDRFSAERLKGVDSTLKIQPAELGDSAVYLCASSSGHRENPYEQYFGPGTRLTVT.

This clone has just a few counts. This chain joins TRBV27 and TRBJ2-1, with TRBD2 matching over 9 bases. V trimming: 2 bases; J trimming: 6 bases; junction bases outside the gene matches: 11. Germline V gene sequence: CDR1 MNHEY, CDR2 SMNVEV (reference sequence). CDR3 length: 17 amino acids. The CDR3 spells CASSLTPVGLARNEQFF. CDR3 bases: TGTGCCAGCAGTTTAACCCCCGTGGGACTAGCCCGCAATGAGCAGTTCTTC.

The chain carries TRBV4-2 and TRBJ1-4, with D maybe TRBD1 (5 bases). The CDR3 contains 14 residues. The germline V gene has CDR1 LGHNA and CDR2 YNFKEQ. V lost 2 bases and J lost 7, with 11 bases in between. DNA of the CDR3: TGTGCCAGCAGCCAAAGGTCGGGGGGTGAAAAACTGTTTTTT. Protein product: CASSQRSGGEKLFF.

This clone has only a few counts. As DNA, the CDR3 is TGTGCCAGCGCCCTCCAGGGTTCAGGGGATACGCAGTATTTT. It codes for CASALQGSGDTQYF. The rearrangement uses TRBV2 and TRBJ2-3; D perhaps matches TRBD1 (5 bases). This CDR3 has 14 residues. CDR1 SNHLY and CDR2 FYNNEI come from the germline V gene. Trimming shortened V by 8 bases and J by 6 bases, and 18 bases separated the two germline ends.

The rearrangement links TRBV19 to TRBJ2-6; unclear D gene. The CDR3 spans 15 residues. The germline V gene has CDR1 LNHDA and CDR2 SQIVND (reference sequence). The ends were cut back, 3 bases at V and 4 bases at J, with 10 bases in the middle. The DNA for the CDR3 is TGTGCCAGTAGTATCAGTGCTTTCGGGGCCAACGTCCTGACTTTC. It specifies CASSISAFGANVLTF.

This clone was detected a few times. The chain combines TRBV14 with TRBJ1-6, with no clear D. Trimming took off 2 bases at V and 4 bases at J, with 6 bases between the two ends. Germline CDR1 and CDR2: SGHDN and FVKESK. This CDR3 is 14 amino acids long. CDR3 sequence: CASSQYSYNSPLHF. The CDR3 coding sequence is TGTGCCAGCAGCCAATACAGTTATAATTCACCCCTCCACTTT.

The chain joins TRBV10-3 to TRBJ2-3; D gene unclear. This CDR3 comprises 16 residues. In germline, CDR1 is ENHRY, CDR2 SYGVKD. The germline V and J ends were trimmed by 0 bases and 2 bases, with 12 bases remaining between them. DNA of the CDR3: TGTGCCATCAGTGAGTCCGATCCTTCGGTCACAGATACGCAGTATTTT. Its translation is CAISESDPSVTDTQYF.

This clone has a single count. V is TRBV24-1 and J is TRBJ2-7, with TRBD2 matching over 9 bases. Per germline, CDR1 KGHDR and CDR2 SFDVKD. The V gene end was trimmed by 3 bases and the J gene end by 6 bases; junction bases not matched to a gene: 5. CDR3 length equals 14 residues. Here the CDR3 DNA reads TGTGCCACCAGTGATGGACTAGCGTGGGGCGAGCAGTACTTC. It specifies CATSDGLAWGEQYF.